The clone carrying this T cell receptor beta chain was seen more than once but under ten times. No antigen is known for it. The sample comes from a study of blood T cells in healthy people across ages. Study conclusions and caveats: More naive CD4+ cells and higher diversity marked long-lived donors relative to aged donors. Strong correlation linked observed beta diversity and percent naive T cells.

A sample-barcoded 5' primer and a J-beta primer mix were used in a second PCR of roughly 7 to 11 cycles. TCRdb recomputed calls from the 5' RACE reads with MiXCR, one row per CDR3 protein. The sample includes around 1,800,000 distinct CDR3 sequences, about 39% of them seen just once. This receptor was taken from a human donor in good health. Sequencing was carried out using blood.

CDR3 sequence reads: CSPLRISGGYTF. The CDR3 region has the DNA TGCAGTCCCCTCCGGATATCGGGAGGCTACACCTTC. This chain links TRBV20-1 with TRBJ1-2; no reliable D call. The CDR3 totals 12 residues. Germline V CDR1 and CDR2: DFQATT, SNEGSKA (reference sequence). Trimming pared 8 bases from V and 8 bases from J, leaving 18 bases between.